This TCR beta chain appears in the sequencing data of a study of blood T cell repertoires in COVID-19. V was trimmed by 5 bases and J by 11 bases, leaving 13 bases between them. This CDR3 is 12 amino acids long. Profiled with immunoSEQ multiplex PCR; TCRdb holds only in-frame clones, not every one. This sample yields 130,000 or so clones, of which about 89% are seen a single time; roughly 18% belongs to the top ten. The chain recombines TRBV12-3 or TRBV12-4 with TRBJ2-4; D might be TRBD1 (6 bases). The source material was peripheral blood. This receptor was obtained from a man between 50 and 59 years old with active or convalescent COVID-19. CDR3 in amino acids: CASSNTGNLQYF. The CDR3 nucleotides read TGTGCCAGCAGTAACACAGGGAACCTTCAGTACTTC.